The 28 T cell receptor beta chains below come from one sample, sequenced in a study of blood T cells in healthy people across ages. A J-beta primer mix and a sample-barcoded 5' primer were used in a second PCR of about 6 to 12 cycles. Each CDR3 protein is one row after TCRdb ran MiXCR on the 5' RACE reads. The table has some 920,000 distinct CDR3 sequences, roughly 47% seen once. Sequences were obtained from blood. The receptors come from a woman aged 60 to 75 in good health.

The chain couples TRBV4-1 to TRBJ2-3; 9 bases agree with TRBD2. The CDR3 consists of 17 residues. Trimming removed 1 base from V and 1 base from J; junction bases left unmatched: 6. CDR1 and CDR2 (germline): MGHRA, YSYEKL. The DNA of the CDR3 is TGCGCCAGCAGCCAAGCGCTCGCGGGAGGGCGCACAGATACGCAGTATTTT. Amino acids: CASSQALAGGRTDTQYF.

DNA of the CDR3: TGTGCCAGCAGTTTATGGGACTCATATACGCAGTATTTT. This codes for CASSLWDSYTQYF. V usage is TRBV28 and J usage is TRBJ2-3; D is perhaps TRBD2 (5 bases). This CDR3 contains 13 residues. V gave up 0 bases and J gave up 7 bases, with 8 bases separating them. Looked up from germline, CDR1 is MDHEN and CDR2 is SYDVKM. Filled out from reference TRBV28 and TRBJ2-3, the complete variable domain reads DVKVTQSSRYLVKRTGEKVFLECVQDMDHENMFWYRQDPGLGLRLIYFSYDVKMKEKGDIPEGYSVSREKKERFSLILESASTNQTSMYLCASSLWDSYTQYFGPGTRLTVL.

The genes are TRBV27 and TRBJ2-4; D assignment may be TRBD1 or TRBD2 (5 bases each). Trimming pared 4 bases from V and 6 bases from J, leaving 10 bases between. CDR3 size: 13 residues. The V gene's germline CDR1 is MNHEY and CDR2 SMNVEV (reference sequence). CDR3: CASSYRDGNIQYF. In DNA form, the CDR3 reads TGTGCCAGCAGTTACCGGGACGGAAACATTCAGTACTTC.

This chain joins TRBV20-1 and TRBJ2-5, with D perhaps given as TRBD1 or TRBD2 (6 bases each). Germline V gene data show CDR1 as DFQATT and CDR2 as SNEGSKA (reference sequence). This CDR3 is built from 15 residues. The V end lost 5 bases, the J end lost 2 bases, and 18 bases lay between the germline ends. The CDR3 reads CSAPTTKGGQETQYF. The CDR3 bases are TGCAGTGCTCCCACCACGAAGGGGGGTCAAGAGACCCAGTACTTC.

To note about this clonotype: The germline gene is not matched at one end of the junction; a read error may be the cause. The rearrangement joins TRBV20-1 to TRBJ2-7, with 7 bases aligning to TRBD1. This CDR3 comprises 15 residues. Germline-derived CDR1 and CDR2 are DFQATT and SNEGSKA (reference sequence). CDR3 sequence: CSARGLQGWAYELYF. DNA for the CDR3: TGCAGTGCTAGAGGACTACAGGGGTGGGCCTACGAGCTGTACTTC.

This chain joins TRBV29-1 and TRBJ2-5, with 8 bases fitting TRBD2. Germline V gives CDR1 SQVTM, CDR2 ANQGSEA. This CDR3 has 14 amino acids. The CDR3 loop reads CTTYRVAGRETQYF. As DNA, the CDR3 is TGCACGACCTATCGGGTAGCGGGAAGGGAGACCCAGTACTTC.

V gene TRBV27 combines with J gene TRBJ2-1; D unclear. Near its end, the DNA agrees better with TRBJ2-7, so the J call may be wrong. The CDR3 length is 14 residues. CDR1 is MNHEY and CDR2 is SMNVEV in the germline V gene (reference sequence). The CDR3 DNA sequence: TGTGCCAGCAGTTTATCCTCCTCGGTCAATGAGCAGTACTTC. Protein: CASSLSSSVNEQYF.

The rearrangement joins TRBV28 to TRBJ2-3; D may be TRBD1 (5 bases). Trimming took off 8 bases at V and 3 bases at J, with 18 bases between the two ends. Germline V gives CDR1 MDHEN, CDR2 SYDVKM. The CDR3 length is 15 residues. The CDR3 DNA reads TGTGCCAGCGTCCAGGGCACCTTCTGGACAGATACGCAGTATTTT. This sequence encodes CASVQGTFWTDTQYF.

The rearrangement links TRBV27 to TRBJ2-3; tentatively, D is TRBD1 (5 bases). The CDR3 extends over 13 amino acids. Trimming took off 8 bases at V and 9 bases at J, with 18 bases between the two ends. The germline V gene has CDR1 MNHEY and CDR2 SMNVEV (reference sequence). The CDR3 bases are TGTGCCAGCGGCAGTTCAGTTTGGGGCACGCAGTATTTT. The encoded protein is CASGSSVWGTQYF.

This clonotype was recorded a few times. The genes are TRBV28 and TRBJ2-5; the D is unclear. The CDR3 has 12 amino acids. Trimming took 6 bases from V and 2 from J, leaving 7 bases between them. Germline-derived CDR1 and CDR2 are MDHEN and SYDVKM. In DNA, the CDR3 is TGTGCCAGCAGCGAGTGGCAAGAGACCCAGTACTTC. This gives the protein CASSEWQETQYF.

This clonotype was found a few times. This chain links TRBV20-1 with TRBJ1-4; D is undetermined. V lost 0 bases to trimming and J lost 11 bases, with 16 bases between them. CDR3 size: 14 residues. Germline V gene lookup returns CDR1 DFQATT and CDR2 SNEGSKA (reference sequence). The CDR3 DNA reads TGCAGTGCTAGAGAGAGTGGAGGTCTTGGGAAACTGTTTTTT. It encodes CSARESGGLGKLFF.

DNA of the CDR3: TGCAGCGTTGATAGGGCAGAAGCTAACTATGGCTACACCTTC. Protein: CSVDRAEANYGYTF. V gene TRBV29-1 combines with J gene TRBJ1-2; D uncertain. V was cut by 3 bases and J by 0 bases, with 11 bases left in between. Looked up from germline, CDR1 is SQVTM and CDR2 is ANQGSEA. CDR3 length equals 14 residues.

This clonotype was seen a few times. J is TRBJ2-5 and V is TRBV29-1; the D gene is possibly TRBD2 (7 bases). The germline CDR1 and CDR2 sequences are SQVTM and ANQGSEA. This CDR3 region has 12 residues. Trimming took 4 bases from V and 5 from J, leaving 11 bases between them. Here the CDR3 DNA reads TGCAGCGTTGGTGCGGGGGCTGAGACCCAGTACTTC. Encoded protein: CSVGAGAETQYF. Full variable domain (rest looked up from reference TRBV29-1 and TRBJ2-5): SAVISQKPSRDICQRGTSLTIQCQVDSQVTMMFWYRQQPGQSLTLIATANQGSEATYESGFVIDKFPISRPNLTFSTLTVSNMSPEDSSIYLCSVGAGAETQYFGPGTRLLVL.

The CDR3 DNA sequence: TGCGCCAGCAGCTTGGGCAGCGGACTTGGGTCAGATACGCAGTATTTT. Protein: CASSLGSGLGSDTQYF. The chain combines TRBV5-1 with TRBJ2-3; D possibly corresponds to TRBD2 (5 bases). Germline V gives CDR1 SGHRS, CDR2 YFSETQ. Trimming stripped 0 bases from V and 4 bases from J, with 15 bases between. The CDR3 spans 16 residues.

Worth noting for this clonotype: Germline is not matched at one junction end, which may reflect a read error. V is TRBV5-1 and J is TRBJ1-6; D is unresolved. The CDR3 extends over 16 amino acids. From germline, CDR1 is SGHRS and CDR2 YFSETQ. This CDR3 is CVSSLEGGISGSPLHF. DNA of the CDR3: TGCGTCAGCAGCTTGGAGGGCGGTATATCAGGTTCACCCCTCCACTTT.

This clonotype was picked up a small number of times. V gene TRBV11-2 combines with J gene TRBJ2-7, with D possibly matching TRBD1 (8 bases). Germline-derived CDR1 and CDR2 are SGHAT and FQNNGV. The CDR3 loop spans 17 amino acids. Trimming shortened V by 5 bases and J by 1 base, and 21 bases separated the two germline ends. The CDR3 DNA reads as TGTGCCAGCAGCCTAGGGACAGGACTAGTATTATCCTACGAGCAGTACTTC. It specifies CASSLGTGLVLSYEQYF. The complete variable domain, with remaining parts taken from reference TRBV11-2 and TRBJ2-7, reads EAGVAQSPRYKIIEKRQSVAFWCNPISGHATLYWYQQILGQGPKLLIQFQNNGVVDDSQLPKDRFSAERLKGVDSTLKIQPAKLEDSAVYLCASSLGTGLVLSYEQYFGPGTRLTVT.

The rearrangement uses TRBV4-1 and TRBJ2-1; D perhaps matches TRBD1 (7 bases). The CDR3 length is 17 residues. Per germline, CDR1 MGHRA and CDR2 YSYEKL. V dropped 1 base and J dropped 4 bases, with 17 bases sitting between them. The CDR3 DNA reads TGCGCCAGCAGCCAAGGAAGGGAGACAGGGAGGTACAATGAGCAGTTCTTC. This sequence encodes CASSQGRETGRYNEQFF.

This clonotype was counted a few times. The chain recombines TRBV28 with TRBJ2-5, with 9 bases identical to TRBD1. The junction had 10 bases not matched to a gene; V was cut back by 3 bases and J by 11 bases. The CDR3 sequence is 14 residues long. Looked up from germline, CDR1 is MDHEN and CDR2 is SYDVKM. The DNA of the CDR3 is TGTGCCAGCAGTTTGGGACAGGGTATCGGCAAGCAGTACTTC. It translates to CASSLGQGIGKQYF.

The V call is TRBV2, the J call TRBJ2-7, with D unresolved. The DNA matches TRBJ2-1 better at its end, which makes the J call doubtful. This CDR3 has 11 residues. Per the germline V gene, CDR1 is SNHLY and CDR2 is FYNNEI. The CDR3 is CASRPKTEQFF. The CDR3 nucleotides are TGTGCCAGCAGGCCTAAAACGGAGCAGTTCTTC.

J is TRBJ1-5 and V is TRBV6-6, with D perhaps matching TRBD1 (5 bases). V was pared by 0 bases and J by 7 bases, with 13 bases between. The CDR3 length is 15 residues. Germline V gives CDR1 MNHNY, CDR2 SVGAGI (reference sequence). Here the CDR3 reads CASSYSIGASQPQHF. For the CDR3, the DNA is TGTGCCAGCAGTTACTCGATTGGGGCTTCGCAGCCCCAGCATTTT.

The rearrangement links TRBV3-1 to TRBJ2-7, with a tentative D call TRBD2 (6 bases). Trimming took off 1 base at V and 2 bases at J, with 12 bases between the two ends. The CDR3 is 15 residues long. The germline V gene encodes CDR1 LGHDT and CDR2 YNNKEL (reference sequence). In nucleotides, the CDR3 is TGTGCCAGCAGCCAAGGAGTAGCGGTGGCCTACGAGCAGTACTTC. Protein: CASSQGVAVAYEQYF.

The V call is TRBV28, the J call TRBJ2-3, with TRBD2 matching 10 bases. Germline CDR1 and CDR2: MDHEN and SYDVKM. The CDR3 totals 17 residues. V lost 5 bases, J lost 6 bases, and 14 bases stayed unmatched. The CDR3 here is CASSGDALAGPLDTQYF. Written as DNA, the CDR3 is TGTGCCAGCAGTGGAGATGCACTAGCGGGGCCACTGGATACGCAGTATTTT.

The J gene is TRBJ2-5, the V gene TRBV10-1, with D perhaps matching TRBD1 (6 bases). The V gene's germline CDR1 is WNHNN and CDR2 SYGVQD (reference sequence). V was clipped by 3 bases and J by 3 bases, with 17 bases between them. The CDR3 has 16 amino acids. The CDR3 DNA sequence: TGCGCCAGCAGTGACACGCTGGGGGCCGGGGAAGAGACCCAGTACTTC. Residues: CASSDTLGAGEETQYF.

The chain links TRBV20-1 to TRBJ2-4; D perhaps matches TRBD2 (5 bases). The J call may be in error: the DNA end matches TRBJ2-5 better. CDR1 and CDR2 from the germline V gene are DFQATT and SNEGSKA (reference sequence). The CDR3 loop spans 11 amino acids. CDR3 sequence reads: CSPRGGETQYF. CDR3 sequence (DNA): TGCAGTCCCCGGGGTGGGGAGACCCAGTACTTC.

This clonotype was recorded once. This chain uses TRBV3-1 with TRBJ2-1; D remains unclear. From germline, CDR1 is LGHDT and CDR2 YNNKEL (reference sequence). CDR3 size: 15 residues. Trimming shortened V by 3 bases and J by 3 bases, and 12 bases separated the two germline ends. The CDR3 reads CASSQARYSYNEQFF. CDR3 coding DNA: TGTGCCAGCAGCCAGGCCAGATACAGCTACAATGAGCAGTTCTTC.

The chain employs TRBV6-5 and TRBJ2-1; 11 nucleotides match TRBD2. The trim removed 0 bases at V and 6 bases at J, leaving 13 bases unmatched. Germline V gene sequence: CDR1 MNHEY, CDR2 SVGAGI. This CDR3 is 19 amino acids long. The CDR3 loop is CASSYSNNYLAGGGNEQFF. The CDR3 nucleotides are TGTGCCAGCAGTTACTCGAATAACTACCTAGCGGGAGGTGGCAATGAGCAGTTCTTC.

Comments on this clonotype: A read error is possible here, since a much larger clone lies one base away. The chain combines TRBV28 with TRBJ2-4, with a tentative D call TRBD1 (5 bases). The J call may be faulty, since TRBJ2-7 better matches the DNA end. The CDR3 runs 16 residues. CDR1 and CDR2 from the germline V gene are MDHEN and SYDVKM. The chain's CDR3 is CACTLGAGNPLYEQYF. For the CDR3, the DNA is TGTGCCTGCACCCTTGGGGCCGGAAATCCCCTTTACGAGCAGTACTTC.

V and J are TRBV19 and TRBJ1-6; D is unclear. Trimming took 5 bases from V and 2 from J, leaving 10 bases between them. CDR1 is LNHDA, CDR2 SQIVND, per germline (reference sequence). This CDR3 has 15 residues. This CDR3 reads CASSRPRPYNSPLHF. The CDR3 coding sequence is TGTGCCAGTAGTCGACCGCGGCCCTATAATTCACCCCTCCACTTT.